The entry below describes one T cell receptor beta chain. The sample belongs to a study of blood T cell repertoires in COVID-19. TCRdb keeps only in-frame clones here, not all; method: immunoSEQ multiplex PCR. The sample contains about 180,000 clones, 80% to 85% of which appear only once. The germline V gene has CDR1 SGDLS and CDR2 YYNGEE. The CDR3 consists of 16 residues. V lost 0 bases to trimming and J lost 3 bases; unmatched junction nucleotides: 6. The specimen was peripheral blood. This sequence joins TRBV9 and TRBJ2-1, with 7 bases fitting TRBD2. This clonotype was obtained from a woman aged 40 to 49 with COVID-19, enrolled during active disease. For the CDR3, the DNA is TGTGCCAGCAGCGTAGTGGGGGAGGGGATCTACAATGAGCAGTTCTTC. Amino acids: CASSVVGEGIYNEQFF.